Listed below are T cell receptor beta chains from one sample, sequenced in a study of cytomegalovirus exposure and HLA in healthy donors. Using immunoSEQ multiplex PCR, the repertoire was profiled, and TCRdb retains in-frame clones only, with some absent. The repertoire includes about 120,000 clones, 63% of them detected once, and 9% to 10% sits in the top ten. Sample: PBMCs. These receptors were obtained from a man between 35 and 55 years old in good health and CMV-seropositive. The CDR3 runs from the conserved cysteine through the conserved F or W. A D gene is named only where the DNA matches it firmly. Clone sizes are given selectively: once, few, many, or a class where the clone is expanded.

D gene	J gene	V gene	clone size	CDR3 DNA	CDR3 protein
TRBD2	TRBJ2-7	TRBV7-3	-	TGTGCCAGCAGCTTAAACCTAGCGGTGGGGGAGCAGTACTTC	CASSLNLAVGEQYF
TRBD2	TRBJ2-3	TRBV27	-	TGTGCCAGCAGTCACCGACTAGCGGTTTATAGCACAGATACGCAGTATTTT	CASSHRLAVYSTDTQYF
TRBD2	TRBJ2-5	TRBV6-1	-	TGTGCCAGCAGTGAAGCGCGAGGAGGTAGCGGGGGGGAAGAGACCCAGTACTTC	CASSEARGGSGGEETQYF
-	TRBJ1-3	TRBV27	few	TGTGCCAGCAGTCACGGGGTTGGAAACACCATATATTTT	CASSHGVGNTIYF
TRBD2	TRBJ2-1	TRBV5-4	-	TGTGCCAGCAGCGGAGGACAGCGGGAGGGCTACAATGAGCAGTTCTTC	CASSGGQREGYNEQFF
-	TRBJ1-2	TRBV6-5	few	TGTGCCAGCAGTTACTCGCCCCTAATATACTATGGCTACACCTTC	CASSYSPLIYYGYTF
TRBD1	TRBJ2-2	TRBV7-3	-	TGTGCCAGCAGCTTATTACAGGGGGCTTCCGGGGAGCTGTTTTTT	CASSLLQGASGELFF
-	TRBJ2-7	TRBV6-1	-	TGTGCCAGCAGTGAAAATTTAGCGGGTGCACAGGGAAATTTAGACGAGCAGTACTTC	CASSENLAGAQGNLDEQYF
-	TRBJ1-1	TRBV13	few	TGTGCCAGCAGCTTAGACCGCGGGAACCCTGAAGCTTTCTTT	CASSLDRGNPEAFF
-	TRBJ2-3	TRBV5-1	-	TGCGCCAGCAGCCCGTGGGACTTAACAGATACGCAGTATTTT	CASSPWDLTDTQYF
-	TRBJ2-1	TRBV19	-	TGTGCCAGTAGTGAGGGGGGGTTGCGAGGGGGATACAATGAGCAGTTCTTC	CASSEGGLRGGYNEQFF
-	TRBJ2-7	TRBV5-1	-	TGCGCCAGCAGCTTGGAGAGGCAACCCACTCCTTACGAGCAGTACTTC	CASSLERQPTPYEQYF
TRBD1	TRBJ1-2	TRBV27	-	TGTGCCAGCAGGCCGACCCAAGACAGGGCTGGTGGCTACACCTTC	CASRPTQDRAGGYTF
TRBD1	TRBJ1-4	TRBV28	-	TGTGCCAGCAGCCGTGGACAGGGGCGGGAAAAACTGTTTTTT	CASSRGQGREKLFF
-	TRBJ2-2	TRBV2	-	TGTGCCAGCAAAGGGAGTGGTCTCACCGGGGAGCTGTTTTTT	CASKGSGLTGELFF
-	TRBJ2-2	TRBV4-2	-	TGTGCCAGCAGCCGCCAACGGGAGTCGCACACCGGGGAGCTGTTTTTT	CASSRQRESHTGELFF
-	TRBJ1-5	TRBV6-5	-	TGTGCCAGCAGTCCCCAGGCCGCGCCCAATCAGCCCCAGCATTTT	CASSPQAAPNQPQHF
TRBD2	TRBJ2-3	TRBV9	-	TGTGCCAGCAGCGCGGGCCCACTCCGTAGCGGGAGGGCCTTAGATACGCAGTATTTT	CASSAGPLRSGRALDTQYF
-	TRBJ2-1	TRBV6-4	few	TGTGCCAGCAGTGACTTGGAGACAGGTGAGAATGAGCAGTTCTTC	CASSDLETGENEQFF
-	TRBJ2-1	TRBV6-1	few	TGTGCCAGCAGTGGGACAGCGAGCTCCTACAATGAGCAGTTCTTC	CASSGTASSYNEQFF
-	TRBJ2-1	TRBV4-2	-	TGTGCCAGCAGCCATGGGCTAGCCGGGAACCCCACCTACAATGAGCAGTTCTTC	CASSHGLAGNPTYNEQFF
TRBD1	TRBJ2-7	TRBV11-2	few	TGTGCCAGCAGCTCGCAGGGGACAGGGGGAATGTACGAGCAGTACTTC	CASSSQGTGGMYEQYF
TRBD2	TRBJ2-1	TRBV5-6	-	TGTGCCAGCAGCTTGAACGGGGGGGTCGGTAGTGAGCAGTTCTTC	CASSLNGGVGSEQFF
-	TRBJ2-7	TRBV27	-	TGTGCCAGCAGTTTATCTGGAGGAGCTGGTGGCGAGCAGTACTTC	CASSLSGGAGGEQYF
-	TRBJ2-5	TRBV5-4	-	TGTGCCAGCAGCTCGGCGAAGCGGAACCAAGAGACCCAGTACTTC	CASSSAKRNQETQYF
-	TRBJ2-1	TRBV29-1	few	TGCAGCGTGGTAGGGACTTTATACAATGAGCAGTTCTTC	CSVVGTLYNEQFF
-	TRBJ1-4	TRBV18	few	TGTGCCAGCTCGGATACAGGAAATGAAAAACTGTTTTTT	CASSDTGNEKLFF
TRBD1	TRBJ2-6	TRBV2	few	TGTGCCAGCATGGACAGGACCCCCTCTGGGGCCAACGTCCTGACTTTC	CASMDRTPSGANVLTF
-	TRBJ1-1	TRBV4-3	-	TGCGCCAGCAGCCAAGGACGGAGGGACGAAGCTTTCTTT	CASSQGRRDEAFF
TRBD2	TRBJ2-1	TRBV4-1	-	TGCGCCAGCAGCCAAAGATCAGGGACTAGTTTCTACAATGAGCAGTTCTTC	CASSQRSGTSFYNEQFF
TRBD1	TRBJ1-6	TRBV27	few	TGTGCCAGCAGTCCGGGACAGTACTATAATTCACCCCTCCACTTT	CASSPGQYYNSPLHF
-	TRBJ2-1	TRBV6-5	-	TGTGCCAGCAGTTACGCGGGGGCGGCTCACAATGAGCAGTTCTTC	CASSYAGAAHNEQFF